This is a list of T cell receptor beta chains from one sample in a study of T cell responses to AZD1222 COVID-19 vaccine. Only in-frame clones appear in the TCRdb table, and some are missing; sequencing was by immunoSEQ multiplex PCR. There are about 140,000 clones in the sample; approximately 89% occur only once, and approximately 4.5% lies in the top ten. Sample: peripheral blood, taken on day 0 of AZD1222 vaccination. These receptors were obtained from an adult in good health. The CDR3 runs from the conserved cysteine through the conserved F or W. The D gene is left open where the match is weak. The size entry is marked missing in some rows and otherwise reads once, few, many or a size class.

>.|TRBV14|TRBJ2-2|.
TGTGCCAGCAGCCGCCGGCTGACCGGGGAGCTGTTTTTT
CASSRRLTGELFF
>TRBD1|TRBV2|TRBJ1-2|once
TGTGCCAGCAGTGAACAGGGACAGAGTTTTTATGGCTACACCTTC
CASSEQGQSFYGYTF
>.|TRBV28|TRBJ1-4|.
TGTGCCAGCAGTTTGGGGGAGGGGGGTGAAAAACTGTTTTTT
CASSLGEGGEKLFF
>TRBD2|TRBV2|TRBJ2-2|.
TGTGCCAGCGTCGTGCGGGAGAAGGTCGGGGAGCTGTTTTTT
CASVVREKVGELFF
>.|TRBV7-2|TRBJ2-1|.
TGTGCCAGCAGCTCCATTTTGAATGAGCAGTTCTTC
CASSSILNEQFF
>.|TRBV30|TRBJ2-2|.
TGTGCCTGGAGTGCGGGAGCAGCCGGGGAGCTGTTTTTT
CAWSAGAAGELFF
>.|TRBV29-1|TRBJ1-1|.
TGCAGCGTTGATCGGGGGAACACTGAAGCTTTCTTT
CSVDRGNTEAFF
>.|TRBV10-2|TRBJ2-5|.
TGCGCCAGCAGTGAGTCGATCCTGTTGGAGACCCAGTACTTC
CASSESILLETQYF
>.|TRBV7-9|TRBJ1-2|.
TGTGCCAGCAGCTTGACGGTTGACTATGGCTACACCTTC
CASSLTVDYGYTF
>.|TRBV28|TRBJ2-7|.
TGTGCCACCGTGGGGCAGGTCTCCTACGAGCAGTACTTC
CATVGQVSYEQYF
>.|TRBV5-5|TRBJ1-1|.
TGTGCCAGCAGCTTCGTCGGACAGCTTGAAGCTTTCTTT
CASSFVGQLEAFF
>TRBD1|TRBV5-1|TRBJ1-1|.
TGCGCCAGCACCTTTGGGGACAGGGGGCCGGGGGACACTGAAGCTTTCTTT
CASTFGDRGPGDTEAFF
>TRBD2|TRBV5-1|TRBJ2-5|.
TGCGCCAGCAGCTTTCCCCGGACTAGCGGTGCGTACCAAGAGACCCAGTACTTC
CASSFPRTSGAYQETQYF
>TRBD2|TRBV19|TRBJ2-1|.
TGTGCCAGTAGTAGACAGTTAGCGGGGGGCGGCAATGAGCAGTTCTTC
CASSRQLAGGGNEQFF
>.|TRBV28|TRBJ1-1|.
TGTGCCAGCAGTCTAACAGGGAAGGTTACCACTGAAGCTTTCTTT
CASSLTGKVTTEAFF
>.|TRBV7-2|TRBJ1-3|.
TGTGCCAGCAGCTTGACAGGAACGTCTGGAAACACCATATATTTT
CASSLTGTSGNTIYF
>.|TRBV2|TRBJ2-7|.
TGTGCCAGCAGCAGGGAATACGAGCAGTACTTC
CASSREYEQYF
>.|TRBV5-1|TRBJ1-2|.
TGCGCCAGCAGCTTTGAGGCGGTCTATGGCTACACCTTC
CASSFEAVYGYTF
>TRBD2|TRBV5-1|TRBJ2-3|.
TGCGCCAGCAGCTTGGCGGGACTAGCCCCAGATACGCAGTATTTT
CASSLAGLAPDTQYF
>TRBD1|TRBV5-5|TRBJ1-6|once
TGTGCCAGCAGCTTGGAGACAGGGAATTCACCCCTCCACTTT
CASSLETGNSPLHF
>.|TRBV4-2|TRBJ1-4|.
TGTGCCAGCAGCCAAGATATCGGGGGTGGCGAAAAACTGTTTTTT
CASSQDIGGGEKLFF
>TRBD1|TRBV18|TRBJ1-4|.
TGTGCCAGCTCACCCCCTGGACAGGACAATGAAAAACTGTTTTTT
CASSPPGQDNEKLFF
>TRBD2|TRBV7-9|TRBJ2-1|.
TGTGCCAGCAGCTTCTCTAGCGGGAGGATGAATGAGCAGTTCTTC
CASSFSSGRMNEQFF
>.|TRBV20-1|TRBJ1-1|.
TGCAGTGCCCCCCGAGGTGGAGAAGCTTTCTTT
CSAPRGGEAFF
>.|TRBV7-3|TRBJ2-7|.
TGTGCCAGCAGCTTAATGCAGGGCCACGAGCAGTACTTC
CASSLMQGHEQYF
>.|TRBV5-1|TRBJ1-2|few
TGCGCCAGCAGCCCCCGGGCCCCGGGCGGCTACACCTTC
CASSPRAPGGYTF
>.|TRBV6-5|TRBJ1-3|.
TGTGCCAGCGGAGGGGCGGGCAGCCCTGGAAACACCATATATTTT
CASGGAGSPGNTIYF
>TRBD2|TRBV5-1|TRBJ2-7|.
TGCGCCAGCAGCTTGCAGGGACTAGCGATAAGAAGCTCCTACGAGCAGTACTTC
CASSLQGLAIRSSYEQYF
>TRBD1|TRBV19|TRBJ1-1|.
TGTGCCAGTAGTCGACAGGGGGTGAACACTGAAGCTTTCTTT
CASSRQGVNTEAFF